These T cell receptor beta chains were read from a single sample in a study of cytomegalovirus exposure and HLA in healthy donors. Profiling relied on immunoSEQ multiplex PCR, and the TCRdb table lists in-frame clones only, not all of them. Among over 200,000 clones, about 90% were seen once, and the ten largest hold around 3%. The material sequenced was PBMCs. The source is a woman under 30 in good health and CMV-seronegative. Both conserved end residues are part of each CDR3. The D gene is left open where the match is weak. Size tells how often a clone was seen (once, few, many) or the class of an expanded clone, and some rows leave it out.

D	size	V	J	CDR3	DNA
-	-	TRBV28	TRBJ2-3	CASTQPETSTDTQYF	TGTGCCAGCACCCAACCAGAGACTAGCACAGATACGCAGTATTTT
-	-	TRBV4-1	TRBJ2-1	CASRNFGQRDEQFF	TGCGCCAGCAGGAATTTTGGACAGCGTGACGAGCAGTTCTTC
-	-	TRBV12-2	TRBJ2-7	CASRSSHGRTEAYEQYF	TGTGCAAGTCGCTCATCCCATGGTAGGACGGAGGCCTACGAGCAGTACTTC
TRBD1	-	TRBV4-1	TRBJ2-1	CASSQTTGAGEQFF	TGCGCCAGCAGCCAAACTACAGGGGCGGGTGAGCAGTTCTTC
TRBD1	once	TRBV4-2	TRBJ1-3	CASSQRDRDGNTIYF	TGTGCCAGCAGCCAACGGGACAGGGATGGAAACACCATATATTTT
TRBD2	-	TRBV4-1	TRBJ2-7	CASSQDSGSGRNYEQYF	TGCGCCAGCAGCCAAGATTCCGGGAGCGGGAGAAACTACGAGCAGTACTTC
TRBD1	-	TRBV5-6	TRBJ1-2	CASSLVGQGISGYTF	TGTGCCAGCAGCTTGGTGGGACAGGGAATTTCTGGCTACACCTTC
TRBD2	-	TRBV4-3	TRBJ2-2	CASSQDLLAGGRTGELFF	TGCGCCAGCAGCCAAGATCTTCTAGCGGGAGGGAGGACCGGGGAGCTGTTTTTT
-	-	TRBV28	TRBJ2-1	CASRPDSNYNEQFF	TGTGCCAGCAGGCCCGACAGTAACTACAATGAGCAGTTCTTC
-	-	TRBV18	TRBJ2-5	CASSPSLRLSQETQYF	TGTGCCAGCTCACCTAGCCTGCGACTATCACAGGAGACCCAGTACTTC
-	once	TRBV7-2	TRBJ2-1	CASSLLPGFYEQFF	TGTGCCAGCAGCTTACTTCCAGGTTTCTATGAGCAGTTCTTC
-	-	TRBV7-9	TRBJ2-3	CASSSGSTQYF	TGTGCCAGCAGCTCTGGGAGTACGCAGTATTTT
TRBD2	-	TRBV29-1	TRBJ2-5	CSVPRTSGSETQYF	TGCAGCGTACCCAGGACTAGCGGGAGTGAGACCCAGTACTTC
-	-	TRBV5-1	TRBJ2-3	CASKPSAEITDTQYF	TGCGCCAGCAAACCGTCGGCGGAGATCACAGATACGCAGTATTTT
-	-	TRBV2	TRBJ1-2	CASRGGWAGLYGYTF	TGTGCCAGCAGGGGAGGGTGGGCAGGCCTCTATGGCTACACCTTC
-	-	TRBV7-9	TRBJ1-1	CASSLDELNTEAFF	TGTGCCAGCAGCTTAGATGAGTTGAACACTGAAGCTTTCTTT
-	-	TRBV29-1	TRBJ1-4	CSVHDTGGNEKLFF	TGCAGCGTTCATGACACCGGGGGGAATGAAAAACTGTTTTTT
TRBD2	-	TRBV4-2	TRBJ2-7	CASSQVQLAGGPKIEQYF	TGTGCCAGCAGCCAAGTTCAGCTAGCGGGAGGGCCCAAGATCGAGCAGTACTTC
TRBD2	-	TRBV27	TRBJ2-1	CASGGGSRDEQFF	TGTGCCAGCGGCGGCGGGAGTCGCGATGAGCAGTTCTTC
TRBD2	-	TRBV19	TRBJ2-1	CASSSRTSGTNEQFF	TGTGCCAGTAGTTCCCGGACTAGCGGAACCAATGAGCAGTTCTTC
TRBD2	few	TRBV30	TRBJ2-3	CAWRGLAGDRSDTQYF	TGTGCCTGGAGGGGACTAGCGGGAGATCGGTCAGATACGCAGTATTTT
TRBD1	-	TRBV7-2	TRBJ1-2	CASSLAGQENYGYTF	TGTGCCAGCAGCTTAGCCGGACAGGAGAACTATGGCTACACCTTC
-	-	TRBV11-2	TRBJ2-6	CASSSPKSTGSGANVLTF	TGTGCCAGCAGCTCACCTAAATCAACGGGCTCTGGGGCCAACGTCCTGACTTTC
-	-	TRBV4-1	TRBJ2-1	CASSHPRGSYNEQFF	TGCGCCAGCAGCCACCCCCGGGGTTCCTACAATGAGCAGTTCTTC
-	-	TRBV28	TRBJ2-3	CASSLAPASTDTQYF	TGTGCCAGCAGCCTAGCCCCAGCGAGCACAGATACGCAGTATTTT
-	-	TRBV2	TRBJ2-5	CASSDPNMETQYF	TGTGCCAGCAGTGACCCTAATATGGAGACCCAGTACTTC
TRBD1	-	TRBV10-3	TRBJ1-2	CAISAGIRDRGFGYTF	TGTGCCATCAGTGCTGGTATTAGGGACAGGGGTTTTGGCTACACCTTC
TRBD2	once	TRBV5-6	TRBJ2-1	CASSVLAGGNEQFF	TGTGCCAGCAGCGTACTAGCGGGAGGCAATGAGCAGTTCTTC
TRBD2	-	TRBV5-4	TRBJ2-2	CASSPGRGANTGELFF	TGTGCCAGCAGCCCCGGTCGGGGGGCGAACACCGGGGAGCTGTTTTTT
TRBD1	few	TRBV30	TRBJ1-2	CAWSADRVYGYTF	TGTGCCTGGAGCGCTGACAGGGTTTATGGCTACACCTTC
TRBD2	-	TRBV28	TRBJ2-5	CASSLVAGGGETQYF	TGTGCCAGCAGTTTAGTGGCGGGAGGGGGGGAGACCCAGTACTTC
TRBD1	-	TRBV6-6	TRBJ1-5	CASLDRAAAQPQHF	TGTGCCAGTCTAGACAGGGCGGCAGCTCAGCCCCAGCATTTT
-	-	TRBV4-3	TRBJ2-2	CASSPWNTGELFF	TGCGCCAGCAGCCCTTGGAACACCGGGGAGCTGTTTTTT
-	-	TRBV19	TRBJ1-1	CASNPSSSTEAFF	TGTGCCAGTAATCCGTCATCGAGCACTGAAGCTTTCTTT
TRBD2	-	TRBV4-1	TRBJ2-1	CASSQAGGRSSYNEQFF	TGCGCCAGCAGCCAAGCCGGCGGGAGGAGTTCCTACAATGAGCAGTTCTTC
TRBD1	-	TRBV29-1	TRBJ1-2	CSIYRGQGAGYTF	TGCAGCATCTACCGGGGACAGGGGGCCGGCTACACCTTC
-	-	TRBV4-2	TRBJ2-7	CASSQGGELRTYEQYF	TGTGCCAGCAGCCAAGGGGGGGAGCTTAGAACCTACGAGCAGTACTTC
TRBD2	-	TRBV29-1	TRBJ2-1	CSVEDGVAGNYNEQFF	TGCAGCGTTGAAGATGGGGTAGCGGGGAACTACAATGAGCAGTTCTTC
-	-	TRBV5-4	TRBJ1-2	CASSLGASPNGYTF	TGTGCCAGCAGCTTGGGGGCCAGCCCCAATGGCTACACCTTC
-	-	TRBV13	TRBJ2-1	CAAGLAGGGYNEQFF	TGTGCCGCCGGGTTGGCGGGTGGTGGATACAATGAGCAGTTCTTC
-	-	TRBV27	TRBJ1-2	CASRPKQGLNYGYTF	TGTGCCAGCAGACCCAAGCAGGGGCTGAACTATGGCTACACCTTC
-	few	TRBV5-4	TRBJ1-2	CASSLEGFYGYTF	TGTGCCAGCAGCTTGGAGGGGTTCTATGGCTACACCTTC
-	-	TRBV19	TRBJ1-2	CASSIFTGPGGGYTF	TGTGCCAGTAGTATCTTCACGGGACCGGGGGGAGGCTACACCTTC
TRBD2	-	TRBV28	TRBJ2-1	CASSSSGRDNEQFF	TGTGCCAGCAGTTCTAGCGGGAGGGACAATGAGCAGTTCTTC
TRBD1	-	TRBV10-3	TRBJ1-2	CAITLGQGPLDGYTF	TGTGCCATCACCCTGGGACAGGGGCCCTTAGATGGCTACACCTTC
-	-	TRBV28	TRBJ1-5	CASSLGLGRGVGDQPQHF	TGTGCCAGCAGTTTAGGACTCGGCAGGGGTGTGGGTGATCAGCCCCAGCATTTT
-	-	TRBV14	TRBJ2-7	CASSRDRSGNEQYF	TGTGCCAGCAGTCGGGATCGAAGTGGGAACGAGCAGTACTTC
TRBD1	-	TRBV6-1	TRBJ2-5	CASRGTGQETQYF	TGTGCCAGCAGGGGGACAGGACAAGAGACCCAGTACTTC
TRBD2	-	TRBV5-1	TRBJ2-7	CASSFKTSVPYEQYF	TGCGCCAGCAGCTTTAAGACTAGCGTTCCCTACGAGCAGTACTTC
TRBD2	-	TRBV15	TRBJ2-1	CATSRDRGAGEEQFF	TGTGCCACCAGCAGAGATAGAGGAGCGGGAGAAGAGCAGTTCTTC
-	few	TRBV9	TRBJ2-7	CASSPSPGAIEQYF	TGTGCCAGCAGCCCCTCCCCAGGGGCGATCGAGCAGTACTTC
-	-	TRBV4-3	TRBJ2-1	CASSQGYYNENEQFF	TGCGCCAGCAGCCAAGGGTACTACAACGAAAATGAGCAGTTCTTC
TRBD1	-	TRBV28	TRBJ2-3	CASSWDSFPSGTDTQYF	TGTGCCAGCAGTTGGGACAGCTTCCCTTCTGGCACAGATACGCAGTATTTT
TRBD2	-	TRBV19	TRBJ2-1	CASSRVGTSEANEQFF	TGTGCCAGTAGCAGGGTAGGGACTAGCGAAGCCAATGAGCAGTTCTTC
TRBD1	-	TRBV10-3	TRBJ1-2	CAISTGGGFYGYTF	TGTGCCATCAGCACAGGGGGCGGATTCTATGGCTACACCTTC
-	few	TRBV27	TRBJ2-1	CASSSHPIPGTQKTYNEQFF	TGTGCCAGCAGTTCGCACCCCATTCCGGGAACCCAGAAGACCTACAATGAGCAGTTCTTC
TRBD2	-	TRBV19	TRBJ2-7	CASSTLAGVYEQYF	TGTGCCAGTAGTACACTAGCGGGAGTCTACGAGCAGTACTTC
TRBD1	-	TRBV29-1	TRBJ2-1	CSVEGDRDEQFF	TGCAGCGTTGAAGGGGACAGGGATGAGCAGTTCTTC